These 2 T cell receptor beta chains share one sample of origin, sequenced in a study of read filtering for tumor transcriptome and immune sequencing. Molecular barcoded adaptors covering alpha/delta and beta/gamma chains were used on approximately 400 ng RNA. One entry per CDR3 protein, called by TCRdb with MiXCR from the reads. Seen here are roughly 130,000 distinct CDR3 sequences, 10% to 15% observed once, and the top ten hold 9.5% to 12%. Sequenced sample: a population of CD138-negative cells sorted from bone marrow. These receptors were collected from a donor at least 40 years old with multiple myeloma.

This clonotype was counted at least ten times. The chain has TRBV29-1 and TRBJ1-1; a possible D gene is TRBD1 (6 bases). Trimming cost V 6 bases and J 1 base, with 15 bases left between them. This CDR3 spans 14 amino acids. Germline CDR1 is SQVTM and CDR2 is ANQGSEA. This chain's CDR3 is CSVELTGENTEAFF. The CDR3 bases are TGCAGCGTGGAACTGACAGGAGAGAACACTGAAGCTTTCTTT. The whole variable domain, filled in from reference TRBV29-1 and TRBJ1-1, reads SAVISQKPSRDICQRGTSLTIQCQVDSQVTMMFWYRQQPGQSLTLIATANQGSEATYESGFVIDKFPISRPNLTFSTLTVSNMSPEDSSIYLCSVELTGENTEAFFGQGTRLTVV.

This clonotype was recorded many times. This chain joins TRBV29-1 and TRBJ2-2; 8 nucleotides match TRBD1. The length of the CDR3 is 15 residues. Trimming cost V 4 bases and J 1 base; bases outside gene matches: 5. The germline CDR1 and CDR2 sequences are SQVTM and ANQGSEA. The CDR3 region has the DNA TGCAGCGTTGGATCCGGACAGGGGAACACCGGGGAGCTGTTTTTT. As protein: CSVGSGQGNTGELFF.